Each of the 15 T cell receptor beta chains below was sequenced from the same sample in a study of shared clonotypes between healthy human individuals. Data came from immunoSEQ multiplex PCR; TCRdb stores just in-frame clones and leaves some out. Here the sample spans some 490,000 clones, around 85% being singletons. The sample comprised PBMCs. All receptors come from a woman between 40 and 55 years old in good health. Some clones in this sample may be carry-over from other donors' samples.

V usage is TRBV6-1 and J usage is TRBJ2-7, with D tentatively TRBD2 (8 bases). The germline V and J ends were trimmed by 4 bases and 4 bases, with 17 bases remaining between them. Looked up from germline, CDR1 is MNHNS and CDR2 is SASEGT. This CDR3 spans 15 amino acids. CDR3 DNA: TGTGCCAGCAGTGGCGGGGGGACAGTTCCTTACGAGCAGTACTTC. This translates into CASSGGGTVPYEQYF.

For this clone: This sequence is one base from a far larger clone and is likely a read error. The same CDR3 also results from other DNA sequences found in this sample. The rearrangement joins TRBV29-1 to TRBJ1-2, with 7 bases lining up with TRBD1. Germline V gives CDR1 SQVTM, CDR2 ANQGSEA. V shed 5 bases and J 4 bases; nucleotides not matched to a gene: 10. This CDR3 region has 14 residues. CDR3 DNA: TGCAGCGTTCCGGAGGAGGACAGGTCCTATGGCTACACCTTC. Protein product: CSVPEEDRSYGYTF. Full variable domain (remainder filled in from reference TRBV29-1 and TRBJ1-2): SAVISQKPSRDICQRGTSLTIQCQVDSQVTMMFWYRQQPGQSLTLIATANQGSEATYESGFVIDKFPISRPNLTFSTLTVSNMSPEDSSIYLCSVPEEDRSYGYTFGSGTRLTVV.

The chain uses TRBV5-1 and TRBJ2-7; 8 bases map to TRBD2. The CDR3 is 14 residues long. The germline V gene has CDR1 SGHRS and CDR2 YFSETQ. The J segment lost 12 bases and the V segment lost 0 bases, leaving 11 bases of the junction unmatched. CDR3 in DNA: TGCGCCAGCAGCTTGGCCGCTAGCGGGTCCTCCTGGTACTTC. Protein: CASSLAASGSSWYF.

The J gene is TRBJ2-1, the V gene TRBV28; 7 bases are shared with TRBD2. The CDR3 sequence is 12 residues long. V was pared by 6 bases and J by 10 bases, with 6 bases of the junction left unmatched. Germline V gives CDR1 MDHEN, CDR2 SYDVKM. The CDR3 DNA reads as TGTGCCAGCAGAAGACAAGCGGGGGAGCAGTTCTTC. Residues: CASRRQAGEQFF.

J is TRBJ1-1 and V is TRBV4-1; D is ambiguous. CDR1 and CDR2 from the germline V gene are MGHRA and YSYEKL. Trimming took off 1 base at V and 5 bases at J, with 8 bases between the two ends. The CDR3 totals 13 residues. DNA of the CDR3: TGCGCCAGCAGCCAAGGGTCTGGAACTGAAGCTTTCTTT. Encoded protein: CASSQGSGTEAFF.

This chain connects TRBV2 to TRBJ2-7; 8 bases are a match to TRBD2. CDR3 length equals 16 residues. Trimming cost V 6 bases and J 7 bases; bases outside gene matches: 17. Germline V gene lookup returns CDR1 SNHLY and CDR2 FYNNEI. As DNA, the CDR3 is TGTGCCAGCAGCCCCACGAGGGGAGCGGGGGCGGATGAGCAGTACTTC. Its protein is CASSPTRGAGADEQYF.

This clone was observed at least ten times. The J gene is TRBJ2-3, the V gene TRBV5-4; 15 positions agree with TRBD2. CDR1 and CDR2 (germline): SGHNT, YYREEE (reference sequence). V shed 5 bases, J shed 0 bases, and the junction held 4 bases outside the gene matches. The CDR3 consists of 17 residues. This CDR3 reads CASRQGLAGGSTDTQYF. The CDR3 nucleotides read TGTGCCAGCAGACAAGGACTAGCGGGAGGGAGCACAGATACGCAGTATTTT.

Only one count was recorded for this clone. The CDR3 loop reads CASSAQGLAGVETQYF. In DNA form, the CDR3 reads TGTGCCAGCAGCGCCCAGGGACTAGCGGGAGTCGAGACCCAGTACTTC. The V call is TRBV9, the J call TRBJ2-5; TRBD2 aligns across 14 bases. V was pared by 3 bases and J by 5 bases, with 6 bases of the junction left unmatched. Germline values: CDR1 SGDLS, CDR2 YYNGEE. The CDR3 spans 16 residues.

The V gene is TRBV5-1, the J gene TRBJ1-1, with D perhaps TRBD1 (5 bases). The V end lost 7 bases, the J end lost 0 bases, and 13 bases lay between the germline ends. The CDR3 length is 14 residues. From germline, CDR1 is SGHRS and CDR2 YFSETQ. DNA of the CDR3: TGCGCCAGCCATGTAGGGACGTTGAACACTGAAGCTTTCTTT. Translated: CASHVGTLNTEAFF.

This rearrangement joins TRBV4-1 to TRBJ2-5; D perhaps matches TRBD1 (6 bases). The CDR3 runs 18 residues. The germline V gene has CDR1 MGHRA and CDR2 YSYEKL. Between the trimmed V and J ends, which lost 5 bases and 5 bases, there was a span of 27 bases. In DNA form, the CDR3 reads TGCGCCAGCAGCGAGATCCCACGCAATCCGGGACAAGGGGAGACCCAGTACTTC. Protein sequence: CASSEIPRNPGQGETQYF.

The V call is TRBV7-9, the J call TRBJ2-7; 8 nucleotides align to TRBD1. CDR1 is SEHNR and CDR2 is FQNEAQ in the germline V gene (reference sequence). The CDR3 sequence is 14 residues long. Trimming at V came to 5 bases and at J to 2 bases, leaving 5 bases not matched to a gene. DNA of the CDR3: TGTGCCAGCAGCCCGGACAGGGTACCCTACGAGCAGTACTTC. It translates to CASSPDRVPYEQYF.

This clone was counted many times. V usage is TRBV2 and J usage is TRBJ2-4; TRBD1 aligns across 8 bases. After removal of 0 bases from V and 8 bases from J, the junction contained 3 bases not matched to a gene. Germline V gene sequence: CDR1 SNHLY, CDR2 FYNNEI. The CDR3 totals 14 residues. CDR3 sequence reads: CASSEARGPDIQYF. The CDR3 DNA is TGTGCCAGCAGTGAAGCCAGGGGGCCGGACATTCAGTACTTC. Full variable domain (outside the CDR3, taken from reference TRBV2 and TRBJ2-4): EPEVTQTPSHQVTQMGQEVILRCVPISNHLYFYWYRQILGQKVEFLVSFYNNEISEKSEIFDDQFSVERPDGSNFTLKIRSTKLEDSAMYFCASSEARGPDIQYFGAGTRLSVL.

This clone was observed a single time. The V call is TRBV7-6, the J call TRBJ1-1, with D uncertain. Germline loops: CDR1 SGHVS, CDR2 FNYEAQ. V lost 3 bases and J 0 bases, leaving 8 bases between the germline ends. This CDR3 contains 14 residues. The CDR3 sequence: CASSFNMVNTEAFF. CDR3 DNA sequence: TGTGCCAGCAGCTTTAACATGGTGAACACTGAAGCTTTCTTT.

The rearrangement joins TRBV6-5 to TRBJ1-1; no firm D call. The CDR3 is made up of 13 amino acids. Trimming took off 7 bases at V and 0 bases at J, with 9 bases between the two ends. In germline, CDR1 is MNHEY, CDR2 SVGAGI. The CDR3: CASIGRLNTEAFF. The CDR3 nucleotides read TGTGCCAGCATAGGCAGATTGAACACTGAAGCTTTCTTT.

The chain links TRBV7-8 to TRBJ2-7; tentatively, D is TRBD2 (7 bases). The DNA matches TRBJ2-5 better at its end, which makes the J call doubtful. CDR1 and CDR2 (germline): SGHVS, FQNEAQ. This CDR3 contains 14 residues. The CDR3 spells CASSPRGGEETQYF. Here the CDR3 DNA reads TGTGCCAGCAGCCCAAGGGGGGGAGAAGAGACCCAGTACTTC.